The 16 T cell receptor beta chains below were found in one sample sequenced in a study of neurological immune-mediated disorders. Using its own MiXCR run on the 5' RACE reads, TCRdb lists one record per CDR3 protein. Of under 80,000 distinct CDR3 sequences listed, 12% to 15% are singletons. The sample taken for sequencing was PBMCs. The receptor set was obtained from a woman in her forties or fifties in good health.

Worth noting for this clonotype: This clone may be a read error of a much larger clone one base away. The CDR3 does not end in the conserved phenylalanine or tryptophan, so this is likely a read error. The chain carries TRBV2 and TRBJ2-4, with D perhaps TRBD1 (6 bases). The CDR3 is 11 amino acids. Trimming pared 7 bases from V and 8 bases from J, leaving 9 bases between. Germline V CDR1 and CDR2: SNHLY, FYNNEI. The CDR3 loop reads CASTRQDIQYL. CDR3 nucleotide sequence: TGTGCCAGCACTAGACAGGACATTCAGTACTTA.

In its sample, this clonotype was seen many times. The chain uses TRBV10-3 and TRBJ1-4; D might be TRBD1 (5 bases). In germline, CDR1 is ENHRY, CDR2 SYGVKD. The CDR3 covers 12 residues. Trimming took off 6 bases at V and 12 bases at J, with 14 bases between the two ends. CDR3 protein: CAISSPPGQLFF. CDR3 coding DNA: TGTGCCATCAGCTCCCCACCGGGACAACTGTTTTTT.

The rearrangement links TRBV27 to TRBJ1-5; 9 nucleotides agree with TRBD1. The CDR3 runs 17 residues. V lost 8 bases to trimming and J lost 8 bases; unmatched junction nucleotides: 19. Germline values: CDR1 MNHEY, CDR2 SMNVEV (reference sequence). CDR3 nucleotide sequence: TGTGCCAGCGGTACAAGGTTGGGACAGGGAGTCGATAAGCCCCAGCATTTT. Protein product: CASGTRLGQGVDKPQHF.

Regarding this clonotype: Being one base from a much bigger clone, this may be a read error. In DNA form, the CDR3 reads TGCGCCAGCAGCTCTGTGGGGGGAGGGGGCACTGAAGATTTCTTT. Translation gives CASSSVGGGGTEDFF. The genes are TRBV5-1 and TRBJ1-1; 7 positions match TRBD1. The CDR3 loop spans 15 amino acids. Germline CDR1 is SGHRS and CDR2 is YFSETQ. The full variable domain, rest sourced from reference TRBV5-1 and TRBJ1-1, is KAGVTQTPRYLIKTRGQQVTLSCSPISGHRSVSWYQQTPGQGLQFLFEYFSETQRNKGNFPGRFSGRQFSNSRSEMNVSTLELGDSALYLCASSSVGGGGTEDFFGQGTRLTVV.

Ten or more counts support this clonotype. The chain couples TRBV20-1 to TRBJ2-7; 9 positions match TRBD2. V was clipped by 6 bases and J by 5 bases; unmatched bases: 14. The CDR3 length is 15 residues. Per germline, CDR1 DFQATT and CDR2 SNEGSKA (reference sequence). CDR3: CSAEDSGLARDEQYF. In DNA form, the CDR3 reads TGCAGTGCAGAGGACTCTGGACTAGCGCGCGACGAGCAGTACTTC.

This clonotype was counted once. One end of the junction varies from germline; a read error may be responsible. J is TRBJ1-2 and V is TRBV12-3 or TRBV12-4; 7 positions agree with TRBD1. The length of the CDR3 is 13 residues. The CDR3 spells CVSSPGTAYGYTF. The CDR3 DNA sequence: TGTGTCAGCAGTCCCGGGACAGCCTATGGCTACACCTTC.

As DNA, the CDR3 is TGTGCCATCAGTGATGGCAGGAGCTCCTACGAGCAGTACTTC. The encoded protein is CAISDGRSSYEQYF. This chain uses TRBV10-3 with TRBJ2-7, with D hard to call. V shed 3 bases and J shed 0 bases, with 9 bases lying between them. Germline V lookup: CDR1 ENHRY, CDR2 SYGVKD. The length of the CDR3 is 14 residues.

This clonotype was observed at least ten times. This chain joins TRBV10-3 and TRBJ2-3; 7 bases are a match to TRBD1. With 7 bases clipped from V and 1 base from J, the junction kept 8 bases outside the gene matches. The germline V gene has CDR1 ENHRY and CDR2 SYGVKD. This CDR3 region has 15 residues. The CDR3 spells CAITDRDWGTDTQYF. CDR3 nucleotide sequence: TGTGCCATCACTGACAGGGATTGGGGCACAGATACGCAGTATTTT.

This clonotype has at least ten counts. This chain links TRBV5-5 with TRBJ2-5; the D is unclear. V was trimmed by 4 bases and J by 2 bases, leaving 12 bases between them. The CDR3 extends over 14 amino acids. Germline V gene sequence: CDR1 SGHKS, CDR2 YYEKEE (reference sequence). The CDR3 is CASSRAGFQETQYF. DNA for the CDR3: TGTGCCAGCAGCCGGGCCGGCTTTCAAGAGACCCAGTACTTC.

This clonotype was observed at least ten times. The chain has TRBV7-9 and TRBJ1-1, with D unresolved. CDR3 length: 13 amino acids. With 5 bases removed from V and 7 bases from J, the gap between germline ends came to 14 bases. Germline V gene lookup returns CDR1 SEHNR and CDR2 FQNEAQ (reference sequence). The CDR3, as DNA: TGTGCCAGCAGCCCGGGGTTGTACGGTGAAGCTTTCTTT. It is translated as CASSPGLYGEAFF.

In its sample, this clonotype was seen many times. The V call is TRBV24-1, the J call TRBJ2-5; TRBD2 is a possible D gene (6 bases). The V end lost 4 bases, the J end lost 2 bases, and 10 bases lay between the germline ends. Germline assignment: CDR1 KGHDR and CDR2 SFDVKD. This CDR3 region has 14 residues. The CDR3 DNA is TGTGCCACCAGTGACCCTGGGGGGCAAGAGACCCAGTACTTC. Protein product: CATSDPGGQETQYF.

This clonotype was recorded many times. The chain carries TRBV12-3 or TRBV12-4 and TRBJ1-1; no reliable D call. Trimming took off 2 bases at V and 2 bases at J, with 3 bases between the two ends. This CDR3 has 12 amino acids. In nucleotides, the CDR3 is TGTGCCAGCAGTTTATATAACACTGAAGCTTTCTTT. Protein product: CASSLYNTEAFF.

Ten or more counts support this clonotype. CDR3 sequence: CASSSTGSLTYEQYF. For the CDR3, the DNA is TGTGCCAGCAGCTCCACAGGGTCCCTTACCTACGAGCAGTACTTC. The V call is TRBV7-2, the J call TRBJ2-7; tentatively, D is TRBD1 (6 bases). This CDR3 has 15 amino acids. Between the trimmed V and J ends, which lost 4 bases and 2 bases, there was a span of 15 bases. Germline assignment: CDR1 SGHTA and CDR2 FQGNSA.

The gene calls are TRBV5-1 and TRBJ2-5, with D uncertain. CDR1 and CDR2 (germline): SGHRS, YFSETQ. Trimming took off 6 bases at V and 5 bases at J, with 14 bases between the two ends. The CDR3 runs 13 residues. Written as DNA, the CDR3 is TGCGCCAGCAAAACAAGACCCGGGGAGACCCAGTACTTC. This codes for CASKTRPGETQYF.

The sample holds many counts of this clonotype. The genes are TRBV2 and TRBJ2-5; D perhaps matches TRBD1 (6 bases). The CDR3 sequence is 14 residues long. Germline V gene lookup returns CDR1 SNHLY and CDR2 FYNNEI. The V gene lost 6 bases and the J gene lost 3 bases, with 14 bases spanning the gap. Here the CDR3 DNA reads TGTGCCAGCAGGAAAGGGGGAGCAGAAGAGACCCAGTACTTC. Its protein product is CASRKGGAEETQYF.

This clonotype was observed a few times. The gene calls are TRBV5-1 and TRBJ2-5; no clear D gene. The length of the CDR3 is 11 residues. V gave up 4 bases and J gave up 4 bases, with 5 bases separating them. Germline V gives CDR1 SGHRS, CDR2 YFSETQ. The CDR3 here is CASSAGETQYF. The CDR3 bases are TGCGCCAGCAGCGCTGGAGAGACCCAGTACTTC.